There are a few counts of the clone carrying this T cell receptor beta chain. Its target is unknown. This sample was taken from a study of T cell responses to AZD1222 COVID-19 vaccine. Doses given second, at about 4 or about 12 weeks, were pooled. Germline V gene data show CDR1 as MDHEN and CDR2 as SYDVKM. Trimming took off 2 bases at V and 4 bases at J, with 9 bases between the two ends. There are 14 residues in the CDR3. Study-wide findings and caveats: Repertoires were obtained solely post-peak T cell response. Females outnumbered males among donors, who were mostly white British; clonal diversity was possibly underestimated. Nearly half of spike-specific TCRs reportedly go after variant regions that carry no mutations.

Repertoires were generated with immunoSEQ multiplex PCR, while TCRdb's copy carries only in-frame clones and drops some. Here the sample spans around 180,000 clones, roughly 92% being singletons. This specimen was peripheral blood, taken 28 days after the second AZD1222 dose. The clonotype comes from an adult who received the AZD1222 COVID-19 vaccine. The gene calls are TRBV28 and TRBJ1-5; D gene ambiguous. The CDR3 bases are TGTGCCAGCAGTTTAGAGACAAGGAATCAGCCCCAGCATTTT. It is translated as CASSLETRNQPQHF. Full variable domain (remainder filled in from reference TRBV28 and TRBJ1-5): DVKVTQSSRYLVKRTGEKVFLECVQDMDHENMFWYRQDPGLGLRLIYFSYDVKMKEKGDIPEGYSVSREKKERFSLILESASTNQTSMYLCASSLETRNQPQHFGDGTRLSIL.